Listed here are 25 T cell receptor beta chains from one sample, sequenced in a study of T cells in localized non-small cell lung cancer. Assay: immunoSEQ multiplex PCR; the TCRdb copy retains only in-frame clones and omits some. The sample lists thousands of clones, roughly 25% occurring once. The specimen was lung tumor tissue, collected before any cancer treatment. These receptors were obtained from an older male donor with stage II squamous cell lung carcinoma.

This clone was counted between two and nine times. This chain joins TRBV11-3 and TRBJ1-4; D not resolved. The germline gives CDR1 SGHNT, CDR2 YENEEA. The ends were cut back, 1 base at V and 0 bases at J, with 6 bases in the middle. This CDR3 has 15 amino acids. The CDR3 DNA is TGTGCCAGCAGCTTAGGCGGAACAACTAATGAAAAACTGTTTTTT. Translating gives CASSLGGTTNEKLFF.

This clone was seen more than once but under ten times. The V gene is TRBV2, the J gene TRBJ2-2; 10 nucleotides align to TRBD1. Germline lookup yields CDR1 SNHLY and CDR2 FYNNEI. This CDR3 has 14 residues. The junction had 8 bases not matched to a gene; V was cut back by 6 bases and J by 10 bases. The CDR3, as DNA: TGTGCCAGCAGCGGGGGACAGGGGACTGAGGAGCTGTTTTTT. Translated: CASSGGQGTEELFF.

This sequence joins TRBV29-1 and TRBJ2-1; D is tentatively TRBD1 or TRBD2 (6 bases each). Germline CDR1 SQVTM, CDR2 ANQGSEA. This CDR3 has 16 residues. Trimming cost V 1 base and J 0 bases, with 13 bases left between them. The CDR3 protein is CSVEGAGQHSYNEQFF. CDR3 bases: TGCAGCGTTGAAGGGGCGGGACAACACTCCTACAATGAGCAGTTCTTC.

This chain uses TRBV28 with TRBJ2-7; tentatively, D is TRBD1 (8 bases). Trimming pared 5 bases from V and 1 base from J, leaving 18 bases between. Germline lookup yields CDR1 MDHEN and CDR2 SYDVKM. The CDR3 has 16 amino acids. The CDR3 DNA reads TGTGCCAGCAGTCCCTCTGGACAGGGAGGGTCCTACGAGCAGTACTTC. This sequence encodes CASSPSGQGGSYEQYF.

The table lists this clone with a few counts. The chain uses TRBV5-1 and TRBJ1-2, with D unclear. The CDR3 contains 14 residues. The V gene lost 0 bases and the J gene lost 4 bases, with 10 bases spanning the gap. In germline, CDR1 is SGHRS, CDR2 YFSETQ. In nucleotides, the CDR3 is TGCGCCAGCAGCTTGGAGTTGGCAGGCTATGGCTACACCTTC. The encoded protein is CASSLELAGYGYTF.

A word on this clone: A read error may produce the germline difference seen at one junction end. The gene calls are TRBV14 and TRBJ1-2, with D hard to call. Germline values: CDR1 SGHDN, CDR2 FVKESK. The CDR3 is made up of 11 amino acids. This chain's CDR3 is CASSQGVAPSF. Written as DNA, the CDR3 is TGTGCCAGCAGCCAAGGCGTGGCACCCAGCTTC.

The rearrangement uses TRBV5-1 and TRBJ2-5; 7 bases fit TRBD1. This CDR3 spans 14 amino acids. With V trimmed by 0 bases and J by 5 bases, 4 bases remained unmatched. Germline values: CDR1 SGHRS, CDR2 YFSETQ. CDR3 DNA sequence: TGCGCCAGCAGCTTGGTCGACAGGGAGGAGACCCAGTACTTC. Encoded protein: CASSLVDREETQYF.

The CDR3 sequence: CASSQGTSGQETQYF. In DNA form, the CDR3 reads TGCGCCAGCAGCCAGGGGACTAGCGGTCAAGAGACCCAGTACTTC. The chain links TRBV23-1 to TRBJ2-5; 11 bases map to TRBD2. TRBV23-1 carries the ORF label, with uncertain function. The CDR3 totals 15 residues. V was clipped by 6 bases and J by 2 bases; unmatched bases: 5.

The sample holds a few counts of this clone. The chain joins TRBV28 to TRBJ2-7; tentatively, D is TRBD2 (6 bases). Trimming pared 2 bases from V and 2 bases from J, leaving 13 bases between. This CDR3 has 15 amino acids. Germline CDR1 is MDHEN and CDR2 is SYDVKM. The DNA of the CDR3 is TGTGCCAGCAGTTTAGACTCACCGGGGGCCTACGAGCAGTACTTC. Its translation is CASSLDSPGAYEQYF.

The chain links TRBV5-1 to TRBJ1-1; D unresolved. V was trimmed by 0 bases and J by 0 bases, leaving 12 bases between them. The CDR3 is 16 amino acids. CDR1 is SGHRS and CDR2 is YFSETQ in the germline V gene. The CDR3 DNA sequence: TGCGCCAGCAGCTTGGAGGTTGGCCATATGAACACTGAAGCTTTCTTT. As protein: CASSLEVGHMNTEAFF.

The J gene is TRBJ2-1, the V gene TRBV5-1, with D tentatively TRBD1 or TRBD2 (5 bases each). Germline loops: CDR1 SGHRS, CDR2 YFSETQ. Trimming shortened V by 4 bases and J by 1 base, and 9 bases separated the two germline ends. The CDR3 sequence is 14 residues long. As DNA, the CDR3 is TGCGCCAGCAGCCATTGGGGGTCCTACAATGAGCAGTTCTTC. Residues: CASSHWGSYNEQFF. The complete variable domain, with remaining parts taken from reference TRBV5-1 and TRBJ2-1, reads KAGVTQTPRYLIKTRGQQVTLSCSPISGHRSVSWYQQTPGQGLQFLFEYFSETQRNKGNFPGRFSGRQFSNSRSEMNVSTLELGDSALYLCASSHWGSYNEQFFGPGTRLTVL.

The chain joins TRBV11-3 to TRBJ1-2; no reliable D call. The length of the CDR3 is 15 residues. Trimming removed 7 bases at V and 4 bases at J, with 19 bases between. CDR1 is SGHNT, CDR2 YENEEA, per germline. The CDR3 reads CASKVTHETFYGYTF. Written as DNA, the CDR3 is TGTGCCAGCAAGGTTACGCATGAGACCTTCTATGGCTACACCTTC.

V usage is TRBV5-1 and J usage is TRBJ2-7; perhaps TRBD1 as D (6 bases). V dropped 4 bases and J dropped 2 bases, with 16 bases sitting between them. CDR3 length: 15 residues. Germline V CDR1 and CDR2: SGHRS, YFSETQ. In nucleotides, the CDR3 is TGCGCCAGCAGCCCGACAGGTCTGAGGACCTACGAGCAGTACTTC. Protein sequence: CASSPTGLRTYEQYF.

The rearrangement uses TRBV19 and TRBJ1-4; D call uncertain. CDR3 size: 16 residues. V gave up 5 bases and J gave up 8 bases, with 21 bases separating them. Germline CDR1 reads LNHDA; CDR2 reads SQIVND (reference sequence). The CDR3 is CASSARFGLGSEKLFF. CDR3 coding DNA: TGTGCCAGTAGTGCCCGTTTTGGCTTAGGAAGCGAAAAACTGTTTTTT.

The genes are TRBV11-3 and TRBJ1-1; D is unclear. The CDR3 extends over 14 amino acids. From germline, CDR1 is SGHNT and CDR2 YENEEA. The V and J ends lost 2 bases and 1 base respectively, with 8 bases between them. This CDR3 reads CASSLKTQNTEAFF. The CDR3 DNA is TGTGCCAGCAGCTTAAAGACACAGAACACTGAAGCTTTCTTT.

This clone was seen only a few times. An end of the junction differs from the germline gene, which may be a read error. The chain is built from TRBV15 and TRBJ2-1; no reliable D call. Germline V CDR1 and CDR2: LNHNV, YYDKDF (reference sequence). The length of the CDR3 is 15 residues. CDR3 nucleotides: TGTGCCACCAGCCGAGAGGAGACTTACTACAATGAGCAGTTCTTC. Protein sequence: CATSREETYYNEQFF.

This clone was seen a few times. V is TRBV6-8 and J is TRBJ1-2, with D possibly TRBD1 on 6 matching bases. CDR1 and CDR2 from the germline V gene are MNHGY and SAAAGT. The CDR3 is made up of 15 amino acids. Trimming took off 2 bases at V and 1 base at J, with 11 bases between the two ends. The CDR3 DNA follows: TGTGCCAGCAGTTACGGGCAGGGGAATAACTATGGCTACACCTTC. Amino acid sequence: CASSYGQGNNYGYTF.

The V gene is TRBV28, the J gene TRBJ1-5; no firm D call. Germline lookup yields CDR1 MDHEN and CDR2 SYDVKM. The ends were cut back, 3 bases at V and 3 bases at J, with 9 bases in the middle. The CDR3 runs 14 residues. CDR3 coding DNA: TGTGCCAGCAGTTTTTCAGTTTACAATCAGCCCCAGCATTTT. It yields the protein CASSFSVYNQPQHF. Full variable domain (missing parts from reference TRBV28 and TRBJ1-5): DVKVTQSSRYLVKRTGEKVFLECVQDMDHENMFWYRQDPGLGLRLIYFSYDVKMKEKGDIPEGYSVSREKKERFSLILESASTNQTSMYLCASSFSVYNQPQHFGDGTRLSIL.

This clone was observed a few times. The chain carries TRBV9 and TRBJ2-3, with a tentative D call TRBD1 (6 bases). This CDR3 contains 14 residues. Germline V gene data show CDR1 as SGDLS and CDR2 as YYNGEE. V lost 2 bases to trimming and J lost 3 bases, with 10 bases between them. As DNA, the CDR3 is TGTGCCAGCAGCGTGGGACAAACAACAGATACGCAGTATTTT. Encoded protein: CASSVGQTTDTQYF. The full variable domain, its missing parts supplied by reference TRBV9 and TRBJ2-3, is DSGVTQTPKHLITATGQRVTLRCSPRSGDLSVYWYQQSLDQGLQFLIQYYNGEERAKGNILERFSAQQFPDLHSELNLSSLELGDSALYFCASSVGQTTDTQYFGPGTRLTVL.

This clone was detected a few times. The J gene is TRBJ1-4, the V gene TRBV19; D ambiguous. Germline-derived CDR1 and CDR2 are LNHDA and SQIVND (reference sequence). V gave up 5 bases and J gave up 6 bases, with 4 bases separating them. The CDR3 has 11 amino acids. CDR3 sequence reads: CASSVDEKLFF. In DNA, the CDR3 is TGTGCCAGTAGTGTTGATGAAAAACTGTTTTTT.

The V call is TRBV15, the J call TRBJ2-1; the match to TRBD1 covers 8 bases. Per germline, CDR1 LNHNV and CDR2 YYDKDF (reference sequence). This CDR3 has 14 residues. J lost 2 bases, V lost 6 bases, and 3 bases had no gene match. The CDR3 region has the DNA TGTGCCACCAGTATGACAGGGGCCTACAATGAGCAGTTCTTC. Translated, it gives CATSMTGAYNEQFF. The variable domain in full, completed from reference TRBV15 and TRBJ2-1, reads DAMVIQNPRYQVTQFGKPVTLSCSQTLNHNVMYWYQQKSSQAPKLLFHYYDKDFNNEADTPDNFQSRRPNTSFCFLDIRSPGLGDTAMYLCATSMTGAYNEQFFGPGTRLTVL.

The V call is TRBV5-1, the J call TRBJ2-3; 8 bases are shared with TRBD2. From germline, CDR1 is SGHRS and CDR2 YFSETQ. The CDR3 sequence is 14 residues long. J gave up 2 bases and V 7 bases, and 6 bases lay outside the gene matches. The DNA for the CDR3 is TGCGCCAGCGTCCGGGGGGGCTCCACAGATACGCAGTATTTT. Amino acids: CASVRGGSTDTQYF.

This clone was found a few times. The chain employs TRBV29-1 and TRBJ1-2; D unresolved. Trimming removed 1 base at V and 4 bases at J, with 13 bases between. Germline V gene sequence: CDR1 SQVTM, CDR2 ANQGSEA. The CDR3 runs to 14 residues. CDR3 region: CSVEVSRVSYGYTF. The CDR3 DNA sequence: TGCAGCGTTGAAGTGAGCAGAGTCAGCTATGGCTACACCTTC.

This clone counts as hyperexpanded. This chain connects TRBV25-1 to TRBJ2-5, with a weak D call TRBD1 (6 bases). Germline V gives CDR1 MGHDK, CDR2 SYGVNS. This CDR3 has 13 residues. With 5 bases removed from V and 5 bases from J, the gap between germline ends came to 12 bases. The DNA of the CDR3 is TGTGCCAGCAGTACACAGGGATGGGAGACCCAGTACTTC. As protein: CASSTQGWETQYF.

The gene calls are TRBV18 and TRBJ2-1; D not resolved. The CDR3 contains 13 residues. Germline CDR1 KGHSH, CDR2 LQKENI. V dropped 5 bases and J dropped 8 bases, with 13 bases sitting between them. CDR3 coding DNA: TGTGCCAGCTCATCAAGGACGTGGGATGAGCAGTTCTTC. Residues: CASSSRTWDEQFF.